This T cell receptor beta chain was identified in a study of read filtering for tumor transcriptome and immune sequencing. Molecular barcoded adaptors covering alpha/delta and beta/gamma chains were used on around 370 ng RNA. TCRdb itself ran the reads through MiXCR, one entry per CDR3 protein. The sample gives under 150,000 distinct CDR3 sequences, roughly 13% of which show up once; about 8.6% is in the top ten. Trimming removed 1 base from V and 2 bases from J, with 11 bases in between. Germline V gene data show CDR1 as MNHNS and CDR2 as SASEGT. The length of the CDR3 is 15 residues. This TCR was recovered from a donor at least 40 years old with multiple myeloma. Sequenced input: a population of CD138-negative cells sorted from bone marrow. The V gene is TRBV6-1, the J gene TRBJ2-5; D may be TRBD2 (5 bases). The CDR3, as DNA: TGTGCCAGCAGTGAAGTTTTTGGGAGTCAAGAGACCCAGTACTTC. Protein sequence: CASSEVFGSQETQYF.